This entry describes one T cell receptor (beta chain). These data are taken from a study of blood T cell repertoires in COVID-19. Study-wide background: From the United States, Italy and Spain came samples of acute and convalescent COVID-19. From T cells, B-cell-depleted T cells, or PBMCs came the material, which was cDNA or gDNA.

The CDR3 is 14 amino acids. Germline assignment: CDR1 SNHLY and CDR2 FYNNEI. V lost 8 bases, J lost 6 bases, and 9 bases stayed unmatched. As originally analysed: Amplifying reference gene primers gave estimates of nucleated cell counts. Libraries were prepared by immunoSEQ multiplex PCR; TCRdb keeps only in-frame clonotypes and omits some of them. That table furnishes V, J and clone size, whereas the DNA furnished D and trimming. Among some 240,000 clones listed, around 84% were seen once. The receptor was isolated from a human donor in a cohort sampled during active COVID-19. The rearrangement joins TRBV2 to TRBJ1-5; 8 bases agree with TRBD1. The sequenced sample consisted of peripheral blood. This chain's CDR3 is CASGPGQVVQPQHF. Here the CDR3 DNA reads TGTGCCAGCGGTCCGGGACAGGTTGTTCAGCCCCAGCATTTT.